The source of this T cell receptor (beta chain) is a study of OX40 agonist ivuxolimab in advanced cancers. Findings and caveats of the study: Relative to CD4+, CD8+ T cells held more expanded clones on average.

Germline-derived CDR1 and CDR2 are SGHAT and FQNNGV. Trimming removed 0 bases at V and 8 bases at J, with 10 bases between. CDR3 length equals 13 residues. Only in-frame clones appear in the TCRdb table, and some are missing; sequencing was by immunoSEQ multiplex PCR. This sample yields roughly 75,000 clones, of which around 83% are seen a single time; around 0.76% belongs to the top ten. Of note for this clone: The antigen remains unidentified.

The source was CD4+ or CD8+ T cells sorted from blood, collected in a trial of the OX40 agonist ivuxolimab. V gene TRBV11-2 combines with J gene TRBJ1-1, with a tentative D call TRBD1 (5 bases). This TCR derives from an adult with an advanced solid tumor such as melanoma, head and neck, liver or kidney cancer. The CDR3: CASSLEGRVEAFF. In DNA form, the CDR3 reads TGTGCCAGCAGCTTAGAAGGCAGGGTAGAAGCTTTCTTT.